Only one count was recorded for the clone carrying this TCR beta chain. The antigen is undetermined. High-throughput TCR beta sequencing covered peripheral CD8+ and CD4+ T cells. TEMRA cells were enriched by FACS, and CD4+ and CD8+ T cells were negatively isolated. These data are taken from a study of CD8 T cells in Susac syndrome. Overall study results and limits: In total CD8+ repertoires, under 20 Susac-specific public clones were detected, and CD8+ TEMRA repertoires contained about 5. TEMRA cells and active patients showed peak Susac CD8+ clonal expansion.

When the RNA was reverse transcribed, random hexamers were used with an input of 0.5 to 1 ug. Using its own MiXCR run on the immunoSEQ multiplex PCR reads, TCRdb lists one record per CDR3 protein. Of around 130,000 distinct CDR3 sequences in the sample, roughly 94% were seen once. CDR3 length: 14 amino acids. Unmatched junction bases numbered 2, after V lost 0 bases and J lost 4 bases. The germline V gene encodes CDR1 SGHNT and CDR2 YYREEE (reference sequence). The chain combines TRBV5-4 with TRBJ2-7; the match to TRBD1 covers 9 bases. The source is a human donor with Susac syndrome. The sequencing input was CD8+ T cells from PBMCs. The DNA of the CDR3 is TGTGCCAGCAGCTTGGACAGGGGGCAATACGAGCAGTACTTC. It specifies CASSLDRGQYEQYF.